This T cell receptor beta chain was identified in a study of lymphopenia after photon versus proton radiotherapy. There are a few counts of this clone. TCRdb's table, derived via immunoSEQ multiplex PCR, lists solely in-frame clones and lacks some. Of about 53,000 clones listed, around four fifths are singletons. The material sequenced was peripheral blood, taken from a patient treated with photon-based radiotherapy. This receptor was identified in a middle-aged man with gastric cancer.

The CDR3 protein is CASSIQGTYNEQFF. The DNA of the CDR3 is TGTGCCAGTAGTATACAGGGAACCTACAATGAGCAGTTCTTC. The genes are TRBV19 and TRBJ2-1, with D tentatively TRBD1 (5 bases). CDR1 is LNHDA, CDR2 SQIVND, per germline (reference sequence). This CDR3 comprises 14 residues. V gave up 2 bases and J gave up 2 bases, with 7 bases separating them. The entire variable domain, with the rest obtained from reference TRBV19 and TRBJ2-1, is as follows: DGGITQSPKYLFRKEGQNVTLSCEQNLNHDAMYWYRQDPGQGLRLIYYSQIVNDFQKGDIAEGYSVSREKKESFPLTVTSAQKNPTAFYLCASSIQGTYNEQFFGPGTRLTVL.